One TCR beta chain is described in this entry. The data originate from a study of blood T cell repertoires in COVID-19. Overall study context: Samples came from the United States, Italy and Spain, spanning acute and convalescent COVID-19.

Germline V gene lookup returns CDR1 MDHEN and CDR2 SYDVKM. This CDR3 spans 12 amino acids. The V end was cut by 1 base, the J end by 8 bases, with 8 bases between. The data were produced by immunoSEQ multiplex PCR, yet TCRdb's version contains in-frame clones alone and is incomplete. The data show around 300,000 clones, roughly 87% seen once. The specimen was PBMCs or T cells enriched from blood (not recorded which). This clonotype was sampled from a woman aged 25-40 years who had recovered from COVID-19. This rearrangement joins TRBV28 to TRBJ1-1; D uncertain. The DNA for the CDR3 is TGTGCCAGCAGTTTATTAGGACTGGAAGCTTTCTTT. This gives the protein CASSLLGLEAFF.